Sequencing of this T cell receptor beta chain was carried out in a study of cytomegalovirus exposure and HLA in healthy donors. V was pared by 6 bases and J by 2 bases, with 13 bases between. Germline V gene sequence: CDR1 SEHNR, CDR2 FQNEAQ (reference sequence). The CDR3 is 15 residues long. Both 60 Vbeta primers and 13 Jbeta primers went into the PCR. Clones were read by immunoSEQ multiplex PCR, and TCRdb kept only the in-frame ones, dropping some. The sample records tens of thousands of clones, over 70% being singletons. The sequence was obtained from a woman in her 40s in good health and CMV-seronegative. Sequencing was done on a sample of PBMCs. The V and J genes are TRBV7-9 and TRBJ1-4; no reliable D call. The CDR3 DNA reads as TGTGCCAGCAGACCGCCGGGATCTACTAATGAAAAACTGTTTTTT. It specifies CASRPPGSTNEKLFF.